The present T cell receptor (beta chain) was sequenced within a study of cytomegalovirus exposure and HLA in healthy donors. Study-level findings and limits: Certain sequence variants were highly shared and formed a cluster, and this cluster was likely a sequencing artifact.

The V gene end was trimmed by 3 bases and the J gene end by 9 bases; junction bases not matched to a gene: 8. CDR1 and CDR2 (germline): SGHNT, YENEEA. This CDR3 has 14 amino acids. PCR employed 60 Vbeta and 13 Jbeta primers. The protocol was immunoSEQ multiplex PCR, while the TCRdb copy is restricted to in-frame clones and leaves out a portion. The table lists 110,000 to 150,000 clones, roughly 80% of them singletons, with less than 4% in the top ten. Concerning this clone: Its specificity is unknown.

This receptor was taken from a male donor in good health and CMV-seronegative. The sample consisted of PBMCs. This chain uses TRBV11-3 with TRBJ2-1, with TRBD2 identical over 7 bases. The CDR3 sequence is CASSFRATGGEQFF. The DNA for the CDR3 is TGTGCCAGCAGCTTTAGGGCCACGGGGGGTGAGCAGTTCTTC.